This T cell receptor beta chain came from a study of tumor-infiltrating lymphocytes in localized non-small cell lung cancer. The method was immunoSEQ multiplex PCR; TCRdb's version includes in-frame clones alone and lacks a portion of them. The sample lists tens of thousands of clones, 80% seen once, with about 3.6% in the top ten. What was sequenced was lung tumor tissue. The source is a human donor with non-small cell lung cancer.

The CDR3: CASSVALGGTYNEQFF. In DNA, the CDR3 is TGTGCCAGCAGCGTAGCTCTAGGCGGGACCTACAATGAGCAGTTCTTC. J is TRBJ2-1 and V is TRBV9; the D gene is possibly TRBD2 (6 bases). V was clipped by 0 bases and J by 2 bases, with 12 bases between them. CDR3 length: 16 residues. The germline CDR1 and CDR2 sequences are SGDLS and YYNGEE. The variable domain in full, completed from reference TRBV9 and TRBJ2-1, reads DSGVTQTPKHLITATGQRVTLRCSPRSGDLSVYWYQQSLDQGLQFLIQYYNGEERAKGNILERFSAQQFPDLHSELNLSSLELGDSALYFCASSVALGGTYNEQFFGPGTRLTVL.